Presented here are 9 T cell receptor beta chains from one specimen sequenced in a study of blood T cells in healthy people across ages. Then a second PCR, running about 6 to 11 cycles, was carried out with a sample-barcoded 5' primer and a J-beta primer mix. TCRdb reprocessed the 5' RACE reads via MiXCR and lists one record per CDR3 protein. Of fewer than 700,000 distinct CDR3 sequences in the sample, 40% to 45% were seen once. What was sequenced was blood. Source of these receptors: an elderly man in good health.

This clonotype was counted a few times. V and J are TRBV20-1 and TRBJ2-5; 7 bases align to TRBD2. The germline V gene has CDR1 DFQATT and CDR2 SNEGSKA (reference sequence). This CDR3 has 15 amino acids. The V gene end was trimmed by 2 bases and the J gene end by 0 bases; junction bases not matched to a gene: 6. CDR3 bases: TGCAGTGCTAGATCCGCTAGCGGATACCAAGAGACCCAGTACTTC. Encoded protein: CSARSASGYQETQYF.

This rearrangement joins TRBV6-6 to TRBJ2-5, with D possibly TRBD2 on 5 matching bases. The V gene's germline CDR1 is MNHNY and CDR2 SVGAGI (reference sequence). The CDR3 contains 12 residues. Between the trimmed V and J ends, which lost 6 bases and 5 bases, there was a span of 10 bases. CDR3 amino acids: CASRLVEETQYF. The CDR3 bases are TGTGCCAGCAGACTAGTTGAGGAGACCCAGTACTTC.

The chain links TRBV7-9 to TRBJ2-1; possible D gene TRBD2, 6 bases. Trimming took off 4 bases at V and 9 bases at J, with 13 bases between the two ends. The CDR3 contains 13 residues. The germline gives CDR1 SEHNR, CDR2 FQNEAQ (reference sequence). CDR3 sequence: CASSYRLESEQFF. The CDR3 region has the DNA TGTGCCAGCAGCTACCGACTAGAGAGTGAGCAGTTCTTC.

V gene TRBV24-1 combines with J gene TRBJ2-3, with 9 bases lining up with TRBD1. This CDR3 comprises 16 residues. J gave up 0 bases and V 5 bases, and 5 bases lay outside the gene matches. Looked up from germline, CDR1 is KGHDR and CDR2 is SFDVKD. This CDR3 reads CATSGGQGRSTDTQYF. The CDR3 bases are TGTGCCACCAGTGGAGGACAGGGGAGAAGCACAGATACGCAGTATTTT.

The chain is built from TRBV6-5 and TRBJ2-1; D may be TRBD2 (6 bases). This CDR3 spans 14 amino acids. Germline loops: CDR1 MNHEY, CDR2 SVGAGI. V was cut by 6 bases and J by 1 base, with 10 bases left in between. CDR3 region: CASRAAGSYNEQFF. The CDR3 bases are TGTGCCAGCAGAGCGGCGGGATCCTACAATGAGCAGTTCTTC.

In its sample, this clonotype was seen a few times. The CDR3 DNA is TGCGCCAGCAGCCAAGAAGGGCGGGGGGACAGAGATACGCAGTATTTT. Protein product: CASSQEGRGDRDTQYF. The rearrangement links TRBV4-3 to TRBJ2-3; D may be TRBD2 (8 bases). Germline lookup yields CDR1 LGHNA and CDR2 YSLEER. Trimming removed 0 bases at V and 5 bases at J, with 15 bases between. The CDR3 loop spans 16 amino acids.

This clonotype has a handful of counts. The chain uses TRBV20-1 and TRBJ2-3; 7 nucleotides agree with TRBD2. Germline-derived CDR1 and CDR2 are DFQATT and SNEGSKA (reference sequence). The CDR3 totals 15 residues. The V segment lost 4 bases and the J segment 5 bases; nucleotides outside the gene matches: 12. The CDR3, as DNA: TGCAGTGCTAATCCGGTCGCGGGGGTAAAAGATACGCAGTATTTT. It encodes CSANPVAGVKDTQYF.

This clonotype appeared a few times. The V gene is TRBV12-3 or TRBV12-4, the J gene TRBJ2-7, with TRBD1 matching 9 bases. CDR3 length equals 14 residues. The J segment lost 6 bases and the V segment lost 7 bases, leaving 10 bases of the junction unmatched. CDR3 coding DNA: TGTGCCAGCACCCCGGGACAGGGAAATTCCGAGCAGTACTTC. This encodes CASTPGQGNSEQYF.

The genes are TRBV11-3 and TRBJ2-1; D unresolved. The germline CDR1 and CDR2 sequences are SGHNT and YENEEA. Trimming pared 1 base from V and 7 bases from J, leaving 11 bases between. This CDR3 is 14 amino acids long. This CDR3 is CASSLGRRINEQFF. The CDR3 nucleotides are TGTGCCAGCAGCTTAGGAAGACGCATTAATGAGCAGTTCTTC.